This T cell receptor (beta chain) was retrieved from a study of early T cells in non-severe SARS-CoV-2 infection. Study-level information: RNA in bulk from unsorted whole blood was sequenced, and chains were unpaired.

The TCR library protocol attached unique molecular identifiers to the individual cDNA molecules. TCRdb passed the 5' RACE reads through MiXCR, listing each CDR3 protein once. The repertoire holds approximately 35,000 distinct CDR3 sequences, with 5.5% to 7% as singletons. This CDR3 has 14 amino acids. After removal of 7 bases from V and 4 bases from J, the junction contained 6 bases not matched to a gene. Germline lookup yields CDR1 SNHLY and CDR2 FYNNEI. Of note for this clonotype: Antigen: not known.

Study-level results: The VDJdb matching leaned toward anti-spike CD8 responses and overlooked private and CD4 specificities.

Input material: whole blood. The chain combines TRBV2 with TRBJ2-3, with TRBD1 matching over 9 bases. The source is an adult who was a healthcare worker with PCR-confirmed SARS-CoV-2 infection or an uninfected control (not recorded which). The CDR3 DNA follows: TGTGCCAGCACTGGGACAGGGTTGGCAGATACGCAGTATTTT. Translation gives CASTGTGLADTQYF.